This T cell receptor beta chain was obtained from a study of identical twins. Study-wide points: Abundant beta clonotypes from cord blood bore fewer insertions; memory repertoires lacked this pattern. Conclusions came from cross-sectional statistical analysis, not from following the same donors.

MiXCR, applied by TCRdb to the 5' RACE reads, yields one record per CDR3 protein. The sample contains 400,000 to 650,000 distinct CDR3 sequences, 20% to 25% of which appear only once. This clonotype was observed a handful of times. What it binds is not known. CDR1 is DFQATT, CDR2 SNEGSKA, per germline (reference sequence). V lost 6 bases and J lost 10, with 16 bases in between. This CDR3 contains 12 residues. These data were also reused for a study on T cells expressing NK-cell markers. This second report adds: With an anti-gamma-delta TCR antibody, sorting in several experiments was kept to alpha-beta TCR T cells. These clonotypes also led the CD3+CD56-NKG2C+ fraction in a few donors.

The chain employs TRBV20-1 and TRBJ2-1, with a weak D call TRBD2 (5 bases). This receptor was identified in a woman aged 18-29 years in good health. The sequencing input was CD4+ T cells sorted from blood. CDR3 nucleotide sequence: TGCAGTGCACTGGGGAGCCCCAGGGAGCAGTTCTTC. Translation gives CSALGSPREQFF.